The source of this T cell receptor beta chain is a study of shared clonotypes between healthy human individuals. Study overall: Samples came from two female and a few male donors aged 18 to 49.

With 3 bases removed from V and 2 bases from J, the gap between germline ends came to 7 bases. The CDR3 covers 13 residues. CDR1 SNHLY and CDR2 FYNNEI come from the germline V gene. Method: immunoSEQ multiplex PCR; TCRdb's copy keeps in-frame clones and lacks some. The table includes some 580,000 clones, about 97% detected once. In regard to this clone: The sample has other DNA sequences that encode this CDR3 too.

Material for sequencing was naive CD4+ T cells sorted from blood. This sample's subset: CD45RA+ positively selected. The clonotype comes from a woman aged 25 to 39 in good health. The J gene is TRBJ1-1, the V gene TRBV2; D uncertain. The CDR3 protein is CASSEEGNTEAFF. In DNA, the CDR3 is TGTGCCAGCAGTGAGGAGGGAAACACTGAAGCTTTCTTT.